This entry lists 10 T cell receptor beta chains sequenced from one sample in a study of blood T cells in healthy people across ages. For the second PCR, which ran for about 7 to 12 cycles, a sample-barcoded 5' primer and a J-beta primer mix were used. TCRdb processed the 5' RACE reads anew with MiXCR; each CDR3 protein has one entry. The sample lists 700,000 to 1,000,000 distinct CDR3 sequences, around 42% occurring once. Sequencing was done on a sample of blood. The origin of the receptors is a man between 60 and 75 years old in good health.

The chain has TRBV20-1 and TRBJ2-3; D is uncertain. Germline V gene sequence: CDR1 DFQATT, CDR2 SNEGSKA (reference sequence). V dropped 0 bases and J dropped 2 bases, with 6 bases sitting between them. The CDR3 loop spans 13 amino acids. CDR3 bases: TGCAGTGCTAGAGATATTACCACAGATACGCAGTATTTT. Translating it yields CSARDITTDTQYF.

The V and J genes are TRBV7-2 and TRBJ1-1, with TRBD1 matching over 8 bases. The CDR3 is made up of 14 amino acids. The J segment lost 1 base and the V segment lost 5 bases, leaving 3 bases of the junction unmatched. The germline V gene has CDR1 SGHTA and CDR2 FQGNSA. The CDR3 nucleotides read TGTGCCAGCAGCGTAGGACAGGGGAACACTGAAGCTTTCTTT. It specifies CASSVGQGNTEAFF.

The chain is built from TRBV20-1 and TRBJ2-7, with D possibly TRBD2 on 7 matching bases. Germline CDR1 and CDR2: DFQATT and SNEGSKA (reference sequence). Trimming took off 6 bases at V and 2 bases at J, with 17 bases between the two ends. CDR3 length equals 14 residues. In DNA form, the CDR3 reads TGCAGTGCCCCAGGTCCGGGGGGCCCCTACGAGCAGTACTTC. This translates into CSAPGPGGPYEQYF.

The V call is TRBV20-1, the J call TRBJ1-5, with D tentatively TRBD1 (6 bases). The CDR3 consists of 14 residues. Trimming shortened V by 5 bases and J by 3 bases, and 14 bases separated the two germline ends. Germline V gene data show CDR1 as DFQATT and CDR2 as SNEGSKA (reference sequence). In DNA, the CDR3 is TGCAGTGCTGCATCCAGACAGGTCAATCAGCCCCAGCATTTT. Amino acids: CSAASRQVNQPQHF.

J is TRBJ1-5 and V is TRBV7-2, with D perhaps TRBD1 (5 bases). Germline loops: CDR1 SGHTA, CDR2 FQGNSA. There are 13 residues in the CDR3. V shed 4 bases and J shed 5 bases, with 9 bases lying between them. The CDR3 DNA reads TGTGCCAGCAGCTCACAACAGGATCAGCCCCAGCATTTT. It specifies CASSSQQDQPQHF.

This chain connects TRBV2 to TRBJ2-1, with 9 bases matching TRBD1. The J call may be incorrect, as the DNA end agrees better with TRBJ2-7. Per the germline V gene, CDR1 is SNHLY and CDR2 is FYNNEI. The CDR3 is made up of 15 amino acids. CDR3: CASTLGQGRSNEQYF. The CDR3, as DNA: TGTGCCAGCACTTTAGGACAGGGGAGGAGCAATGAGCAGTACTTC.

V usage is TRBV7-2 and J usage is TRBJ2-4; D unclear. The germline CDR1 and CDR2 sequences are SGHTA and FQGNSA. With 5 bases removed from V and 2 bases from J, the gap between germline ends came to 16 bases. The CDR3 has 16 residues. CDR3 protein: CASSLEHGFSKNIQYF. CDR3 bases: TGTGCCAGCAGCCTCGAGCATGGGTTCTCCAAAAACATTCAGTACTTC.

The rearrangement links TRBV4-1 to TRBJ2-1, with 8 bases aligning to TRBD2. The CDR3 totals 15 residues. Unmatched junction bases numbered 5, after V lost 2 bases and J lost 5 bases. CDR1 is MGHRA and CDR2 is YSYEKL in the germline V gene. The CDR3 protein is CASSQSNSGDNEQFF. The CDR3 DNA reads TGCGCCAGCAGCCAATCGAATAGCGGGGACAATGAGCAGTTCTTC.

The chain is built from TRBV27 and TRBJ1-2; 7 nucleotides match TRBD1. V trimming: 5 bases; J trimming: 6 bases; junction bases outside the gene matches: 6. CDR1 and CDR2 (germline): MNHEY, SMNVEV (reference sequence). The CDR3 consists of 13 residues. For the CDR3, the DNA is TGTGCCAGCAGTAGGGACAGCTACGATGGCTACACCTTC. Translating it yields CASSRDSYDGYTF.

V gene TRBV12-3 or TRBV12-4 combines with J gene TRBJ2-1; D might be TRBD1 (6 bases). The CDR3 covers 14 residues. Trimming cost V 6 bases and J 7 bases, with 16 bases left between them. This CDR3 reads CASSPIPGDNEQFF. Here the CDR3 DNA reads TGTGCCAGCAGCCCTATTCCAGGGGATAATGAGCAGTTCTTC.